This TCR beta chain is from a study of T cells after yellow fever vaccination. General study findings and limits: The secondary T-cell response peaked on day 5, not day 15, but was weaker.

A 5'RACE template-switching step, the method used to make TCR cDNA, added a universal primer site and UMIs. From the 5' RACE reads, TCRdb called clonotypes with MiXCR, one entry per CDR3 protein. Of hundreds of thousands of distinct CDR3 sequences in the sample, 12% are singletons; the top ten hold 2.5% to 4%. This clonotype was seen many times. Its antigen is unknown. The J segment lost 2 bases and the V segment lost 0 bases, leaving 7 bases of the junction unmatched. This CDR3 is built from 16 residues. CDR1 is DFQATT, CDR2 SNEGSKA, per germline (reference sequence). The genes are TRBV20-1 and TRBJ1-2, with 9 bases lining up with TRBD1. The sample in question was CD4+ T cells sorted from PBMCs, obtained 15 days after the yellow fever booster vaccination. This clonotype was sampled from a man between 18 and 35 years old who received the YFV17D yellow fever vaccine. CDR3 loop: CSARDRTTGGNYGYTF. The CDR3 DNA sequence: TGCAGTGCTAGAGATCGAACGACAGGGGGAAACTATGGCTACACCTTC.